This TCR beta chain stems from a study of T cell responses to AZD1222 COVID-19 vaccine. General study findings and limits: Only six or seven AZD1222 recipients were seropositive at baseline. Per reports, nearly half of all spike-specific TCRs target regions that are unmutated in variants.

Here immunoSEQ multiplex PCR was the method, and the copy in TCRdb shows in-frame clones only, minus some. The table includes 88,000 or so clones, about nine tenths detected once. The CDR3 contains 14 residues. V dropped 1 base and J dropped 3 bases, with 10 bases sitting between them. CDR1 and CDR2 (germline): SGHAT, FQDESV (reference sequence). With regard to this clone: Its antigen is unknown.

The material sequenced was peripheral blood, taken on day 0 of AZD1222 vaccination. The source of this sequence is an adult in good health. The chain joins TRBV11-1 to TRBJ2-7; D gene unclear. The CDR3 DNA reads TGTGCCAGCAGCTTAGAAGGTGGATTCTACGAGCAGTACTTC. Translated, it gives CASSLEGGFYEQYF. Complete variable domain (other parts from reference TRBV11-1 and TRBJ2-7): EAEVAQSPRYKITEKSQAVAFWCDPISGHATLYWYRQILGQGPELLVQFQDESVVDDSQLPKDRFSAERLKGVDSTLKIQPAELGDSAMYLCASSLEGGFYEQYFGPGTRLTVT.